This T cell receptor beta chain was recovered during a study of graft-versus-host responses after intestinal transplantation (dated by TCRdb to the early 2020s). For the wider study: The transplants that recipients got were multivisceral, liver-intestinal, or isolated intestinal. Every recipient was given anti-thymocyte globulin induction, followed by about three years of maintenance tacrolimus and steroids. After intestinal transplantation, graft-versus-host and host-versus-graft alloreactive T cell clones in the graft, circulation and bone marrow were tracked using bulk TCR-beta CDR3 sequencing. Alloreactive clones were identified by sequencing pre-transplant mixed lymphocyte reaction products and comparing them with unstimulated pre-transplant donor and recipient T cells. Of the 20 to 30 intestinal transplant recipients enrolled in the cohort, one of whom was a retransplant, a few patients without pretransplant specimens were excluded. Donor T cell macrochimerism was defined as a peak of at least 4% donor T cells among recipient peripheral blood mononuclear cells. Instead of going to the commercial service, samples from a few later patients were sequenced in-house on an Illumina MiSeq and processed with MiXCR. The investigation overall reported the following: The conclusions were limited by the relatively low number and heterogeneity of the intestinal transplant patients. GvH clones were found in recipient bone marrow, and some of the GvH clones appeared earlier in ileal mucosa or blood, which is consistent with an intestinal mucosal origin. Early after transplant, declines in HvG clones were associated with peak levels of circulating GvH clones. In the allografts of patients with donor T cell macrochimerism, GvH to HvG T cell clonal ratios were high.

Taken with the paper, the label for time point translates to: cells obtained before transplantation from donor or recipient. CD3+CD4+ and CD3+CD8+ populations were FACS-sorted from unstimulated pre-transplant donor and recipient cells taken from spleen or lymph nodes. Library creation used the immunoSEQ multiplex PCR assay. For most patients, genomic DNA was isolated using the Qiagen DNeasy Blood and Tissue Kit and was shipped frozen to Adaptive Biotechnologies for TCR sequencing. Adaptive Biotechnologies carried out high-throughput TCR-beta CDR3 sequencing of genomic DNA for most patients. As for the authors' bioinformatics: Adaptive's ImmunoSEQ software supplied the TCR sequencing data for 18 patients, while MiXCR and VDJtools were used to process a few other patients. CD4 versus CD8 sorting errors were corrected by removing sequences found in both subsets at a frequency ratio below 5:1. CDR3 nucleotide sequences shared between donor and recipient were removed because their origin could not be assigned. At least 2-fold expansion over unstimulated cells and a minimum CFSE-low frequency of 0.002% (template counts) or 0.001% (read counts) were required for clones to be classified as alloreactive. A clone was considered mappable if detected in the sequenced pre-transplant spleen, lymph node, or MLR CFSE-low populations of the donor or recipient. Cumulative frequency of alloreactive clones was calculated as a percentage of all sequences weighted by copy number. TCRdb's version of the immuneACCESS table is confined to in-frame rearrangements and falls short of the full clone set. An unresolved V gene accounts for under half of the shortfall where checked; the remainder is of unknown origin. Clone size and V and J calls were adopted from that table, with D and trimming inferred from the DNA. The sample table shows about 88,000 clones, and 75% to 95% are seen once. In total, the top ten clones hold 0.35% of the sample.

In its sample, this clone was seen a few times. The antigen it recognizes is unknown. Base qualities are not at hand, and no much larger clone is one base apart. Its CDR3 holds 15 amino acids, cysteine through phenylalanine. The read is trimmed to its CDR3 DNA, 45 bases read in frame from base 1. From the germline V gene, CDR1 is LGHNA and CDR2 is YNFKEQ. The junction shows trimming of 0 bases on V and 8 bases on J, plus 16 bases between the germline ends. The rearranged chain carries TRBV4-2 and TRBJ1-2; the D gene cannot be named for sure. This TCR came from a human donor who was the organ donor for an intestinal transplant. Sequences were derived from unstimulated CD4+ T cells sorted from spleen or lymph node cells, sampled before transplant. The sequenced DNA: TGTGCCAGCAGCCAAGATCCTTCATCCGGGAGCGGCTACACCTTC. Its translation reads: CASSQDPSSGSGYTF.